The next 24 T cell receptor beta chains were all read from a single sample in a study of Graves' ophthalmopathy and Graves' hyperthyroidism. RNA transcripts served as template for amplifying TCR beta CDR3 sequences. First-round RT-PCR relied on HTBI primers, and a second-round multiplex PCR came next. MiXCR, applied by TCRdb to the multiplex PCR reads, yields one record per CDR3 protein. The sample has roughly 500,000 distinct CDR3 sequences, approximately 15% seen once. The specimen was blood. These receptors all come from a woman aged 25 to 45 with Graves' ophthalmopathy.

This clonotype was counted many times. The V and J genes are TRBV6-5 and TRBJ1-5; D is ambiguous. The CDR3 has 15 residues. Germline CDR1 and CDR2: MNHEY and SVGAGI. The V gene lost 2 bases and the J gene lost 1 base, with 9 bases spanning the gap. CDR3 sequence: CASSYDGKSNQPQHF. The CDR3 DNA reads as TGTGCCAGCAGTTACGATGGGAAAAGCAATCAGCCCCAGCATTTT.

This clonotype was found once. The CDR3: CSVERRGGAGYTF. Written as DNA, the CDR3 is TGCAGCGTTGAGAGGAGGGGGGGCGCTGGCTACACCTTC. This chain connects TRBV29-1 to TRBJ1-2, with D perhaps TRBD1 (6 bases). The germline V and J ends were trimmed by 3 bases and 7 bases, with 15 bases remaining between them. Germline V lookup: CDR1 SQVTM, CDR2 ANQGSEA. This CDR3 is built from 13 residues.

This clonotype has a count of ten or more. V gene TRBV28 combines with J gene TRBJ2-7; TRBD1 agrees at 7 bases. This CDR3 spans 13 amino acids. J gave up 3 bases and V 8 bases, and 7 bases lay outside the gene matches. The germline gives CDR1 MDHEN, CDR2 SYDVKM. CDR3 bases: TGTGCCAGCGGGGGACAGACCTTCTACGAGCAGTACTTC. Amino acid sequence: CASGGQTFYEQYF.

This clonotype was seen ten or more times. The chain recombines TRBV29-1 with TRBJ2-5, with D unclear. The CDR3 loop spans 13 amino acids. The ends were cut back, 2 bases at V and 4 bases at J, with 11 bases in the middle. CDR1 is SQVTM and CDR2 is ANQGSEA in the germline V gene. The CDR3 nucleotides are TGCAGCGTTGAAATCCTCTGGGGAGAGACCCAGTACTTC. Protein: CSVEILWGETQYF.

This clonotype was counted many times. The CDR3 region is CSVEDRASGRANEQYF. As DNA, the CDR3 is TGCAGCGTTGAAGATCGGGCTAGCGGGAGGGCCAACGAGCAGTACTTC. The chain has TRBV29-1 and TRBJ2-7; 12 positions agree with TRBD2. Per germline, CDR1 SQVTM and CDR2 ANQGSEA. The CDR3 is made up of 16 amino acids. Trimming cost V 0 bases and J 5 bases; bases outside gene matches: 8.

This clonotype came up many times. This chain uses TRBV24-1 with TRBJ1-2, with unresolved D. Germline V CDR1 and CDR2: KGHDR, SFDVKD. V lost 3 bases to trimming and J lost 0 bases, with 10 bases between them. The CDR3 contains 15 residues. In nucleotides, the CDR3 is TGTGCCACCAGTGATCCGAAGGTTGCTAACTATGGCTACACCTTC. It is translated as CATSDPKVANYGYTF.

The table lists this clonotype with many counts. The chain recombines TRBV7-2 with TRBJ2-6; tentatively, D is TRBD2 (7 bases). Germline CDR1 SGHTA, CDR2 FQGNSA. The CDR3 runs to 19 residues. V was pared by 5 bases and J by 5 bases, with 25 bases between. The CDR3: CASSPTLRGGLERANVLTF. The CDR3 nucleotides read TGTGCCAGCAGCCCTACATTGAGGGGGGGGCTCGAGAGGGCCAACGTCCTGACTTTC.

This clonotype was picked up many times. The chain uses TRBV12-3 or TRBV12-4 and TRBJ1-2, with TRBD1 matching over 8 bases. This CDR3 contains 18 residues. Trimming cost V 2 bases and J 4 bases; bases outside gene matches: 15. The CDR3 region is CASSLSRDRRGLGYGYTF. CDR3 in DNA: TGTGCCAGCAGTTTAAGTCGGGACAGGAGGGGGCTAGGCTATGGCTACACCTTC.

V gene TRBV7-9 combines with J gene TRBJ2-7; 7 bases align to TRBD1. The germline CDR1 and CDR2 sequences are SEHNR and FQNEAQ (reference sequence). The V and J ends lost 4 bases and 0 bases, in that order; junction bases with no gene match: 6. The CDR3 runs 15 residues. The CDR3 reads CASSSRDSSSYEQYF. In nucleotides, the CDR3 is TGTGCCAGCAGCTCCCGGGACAGCAGCTCCTACGAGCAGTACTTC.

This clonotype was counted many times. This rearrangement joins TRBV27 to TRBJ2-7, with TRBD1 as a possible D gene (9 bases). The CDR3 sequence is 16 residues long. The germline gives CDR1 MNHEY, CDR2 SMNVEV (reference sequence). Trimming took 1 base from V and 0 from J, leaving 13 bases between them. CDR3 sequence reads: CASSLLAGQGSYEQYF. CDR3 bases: TGTGCCAGCAGTTTATTAGCGGGACAGGGCTCCTACGAGCAGTACTTC.

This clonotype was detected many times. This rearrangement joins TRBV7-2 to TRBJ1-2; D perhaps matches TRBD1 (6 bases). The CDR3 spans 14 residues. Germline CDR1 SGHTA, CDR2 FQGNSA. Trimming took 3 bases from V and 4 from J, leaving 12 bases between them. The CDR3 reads CASSFKTGGYGYTF. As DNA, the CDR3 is TGTGCCAGCAGCTTTAAGACAGGAGGCTATGGCTACACCTTC.

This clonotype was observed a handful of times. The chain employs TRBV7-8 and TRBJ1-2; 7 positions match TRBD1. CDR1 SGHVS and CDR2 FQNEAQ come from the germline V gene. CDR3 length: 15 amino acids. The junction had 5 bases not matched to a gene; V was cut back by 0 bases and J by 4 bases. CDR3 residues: CASSLAEQGPYGYTF. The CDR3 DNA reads TGTGCCAGCAGCTTAGCGGAACAGGGGCCCTATGGCTACACCTTC. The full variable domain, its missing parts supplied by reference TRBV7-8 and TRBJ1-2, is GAGVSQSPRYKVAKRGQDVALRCDPISGHVSLFWYQQALGQGPEFLTYFQNEAQLDKSGLPSDRFFAERPEGSVSTLKIQRTQQEDSAVYLCASSLAEQGPYGYTFGSGTRLTVV.

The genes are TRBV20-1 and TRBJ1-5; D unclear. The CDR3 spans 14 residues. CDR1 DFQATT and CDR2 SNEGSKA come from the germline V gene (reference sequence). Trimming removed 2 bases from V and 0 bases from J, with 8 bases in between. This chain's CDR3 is CSARSRNSNQPQHF. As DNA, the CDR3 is TGCAGTGCTAGATCCAGGAATAGCAATCAGCCCCAGCATTTT.

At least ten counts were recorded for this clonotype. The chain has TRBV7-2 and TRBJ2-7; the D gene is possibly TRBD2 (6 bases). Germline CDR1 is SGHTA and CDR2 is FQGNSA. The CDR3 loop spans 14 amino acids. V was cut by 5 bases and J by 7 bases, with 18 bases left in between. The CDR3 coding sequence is TGTGCCAGCAGCCCGGGGACTCCGGTGAGGGAGCAGTACTTC. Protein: CASSPGTPVREQYF.

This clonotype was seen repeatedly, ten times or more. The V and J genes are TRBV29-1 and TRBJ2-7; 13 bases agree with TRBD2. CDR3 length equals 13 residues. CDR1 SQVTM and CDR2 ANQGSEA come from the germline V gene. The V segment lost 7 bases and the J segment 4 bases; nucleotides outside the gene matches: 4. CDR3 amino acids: CSARTSGRYEQYF. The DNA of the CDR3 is TGCAGCGCCCGGACTAGCGGGAGATACGAGCAGTACTTC.

CDR3 sequence (DNA): TGTGCCACCAGTGATTATGAGGACGGCTACACCTTC. Its protein is CATSDYEDGYTF. The chain recombines TRBV24-1 with TRBJ1-2; D gene uncertain. The length of the CDR3 is 12 residues. The V end was cut by 2 bases, the J end by 8 bases, with 8 bases between. Germline V gene lookup returns CDR1 KGHDR and CDR2 SFDVKD.

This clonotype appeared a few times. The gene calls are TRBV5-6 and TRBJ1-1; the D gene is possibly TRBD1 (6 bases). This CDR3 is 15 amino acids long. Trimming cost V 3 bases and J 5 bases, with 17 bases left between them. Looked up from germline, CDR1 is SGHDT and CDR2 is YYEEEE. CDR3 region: CASSWGSGAETEAFF. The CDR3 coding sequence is TGTGCCAGCAGCTGGGGCTCGGGGGCCGAAACTGAAGCTTTCTTT.

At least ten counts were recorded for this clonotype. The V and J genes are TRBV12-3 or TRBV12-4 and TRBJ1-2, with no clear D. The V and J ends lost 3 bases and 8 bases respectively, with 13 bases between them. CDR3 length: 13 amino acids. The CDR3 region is CASSFAGSLGYTF. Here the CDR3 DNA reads TGTGCCAGCAGTTTTGCCGGGTCGTTAGGCTACACCTTC.

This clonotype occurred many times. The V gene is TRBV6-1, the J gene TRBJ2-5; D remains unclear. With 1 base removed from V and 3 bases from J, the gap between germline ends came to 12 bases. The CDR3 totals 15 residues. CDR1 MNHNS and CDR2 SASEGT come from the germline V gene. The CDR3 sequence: CASSEGYTLKETQYF. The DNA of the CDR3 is TGTGCCAGCAGTGAAGGGTACACCCTCAAAGAGACCCAGTACTTC.

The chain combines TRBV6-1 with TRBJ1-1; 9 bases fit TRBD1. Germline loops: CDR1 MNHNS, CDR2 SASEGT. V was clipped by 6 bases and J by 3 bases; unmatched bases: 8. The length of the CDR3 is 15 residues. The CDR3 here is CASSQTRTGDTEAFF. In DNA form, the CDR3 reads TGTGCCAGCAGCCAAACCCGGACAGGGGACACTGAAGCTTTCTTT.

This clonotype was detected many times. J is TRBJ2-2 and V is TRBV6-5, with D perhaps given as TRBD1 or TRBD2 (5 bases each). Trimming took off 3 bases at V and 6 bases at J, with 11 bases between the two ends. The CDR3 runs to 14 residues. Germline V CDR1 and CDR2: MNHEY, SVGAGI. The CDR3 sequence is CASSYPRGAGELFF. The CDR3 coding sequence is TGTGCCAGCAGTTATCCGAGGGGCGCCGGGGAGCTGTTTTTT.

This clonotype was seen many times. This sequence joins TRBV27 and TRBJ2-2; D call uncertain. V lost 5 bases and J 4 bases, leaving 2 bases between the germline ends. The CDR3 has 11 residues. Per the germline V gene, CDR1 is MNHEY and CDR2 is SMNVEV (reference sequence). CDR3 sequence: CASSATGELFF. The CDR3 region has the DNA TGTGCCAGCAGTGCCACCGGGGAGCTGTTTTTT.

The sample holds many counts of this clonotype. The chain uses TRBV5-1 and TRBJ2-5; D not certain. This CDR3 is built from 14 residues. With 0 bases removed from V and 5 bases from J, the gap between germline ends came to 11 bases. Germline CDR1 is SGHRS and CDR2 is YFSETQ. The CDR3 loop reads CASSLGLGWETQYF. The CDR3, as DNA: TGCGCCAGCAGCTTGGGTCTGGGTTGGGAGACCCAGTACTTC. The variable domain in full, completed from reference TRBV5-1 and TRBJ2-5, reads KAGVTQTPRYLIKTRGQQVTLSCSPISGHRSVSWYQQTPGQGLQFLFEYFSETQRNKGNFPGRFSGRQFSNSRSEMNVSTLELGDSALYLCASSLGLGWETQYFGPGTRLLVL.

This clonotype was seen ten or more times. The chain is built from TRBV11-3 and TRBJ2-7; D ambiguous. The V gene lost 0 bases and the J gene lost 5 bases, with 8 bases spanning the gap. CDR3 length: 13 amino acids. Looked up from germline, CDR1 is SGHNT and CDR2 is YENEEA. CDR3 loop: CASSLDLHHEQYF. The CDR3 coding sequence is TGTGCCAGCAGCTTAGATCTTCACCACGAGCAGTACTTC.